The rows below give T cell receptor beta chains drawn from one sample of a study of blood T cell repertoires in COVID-19. TCRdb keeps only in-frame clones here, not all; method: immunoSEQ multiplex PCR. The table shows hundreds of thousands of clones, with approximately 84% occurring only once. Sequenced: PBMCs or T cells enriched from blood (not recorded which). The receptors originated from a woman aged 30 to 39 who had recovered from COVID-19. CDR3s include the opening cysteine and the closing phenylalanine or tryptophan. Fields, in order: J gene, V gene, CDR3 protein.

j_gene: TRBJ2-1; v_gene: TRBV28; CDR3aa: CASSLSVALSYNEQFF
j_gene: TRBJ2-7; v_gene: TRBV5-6; CDR3aa: CASSPEKGVRYEQYF
j_gene: TRBJ1-2; v_gene: TRBV7-2; CDR3aa: CASTKGRSGGYTF
j_gene: TRBJ1-4; v_gene: TRBV18; CDR3aa: CASSPDRGNEKLFF
j_gene: TRBJ2-1; v_gene: TRBV9; CDR3aa: CASSALTSGRGWLSSYNEQFF
j_gene: TRBJ1-4; v_gene: TRBV18; CDR3aa: CASSPNRDRGRDSEKLFF
j_gene: TRBJ2-7; v_gene: TRBV9; CDR3aa: CASGTSLSYEQYF
j_gene: TRBJ2-7; v_gene: TRBV6-1; CDR3aa: CASSEALLGGKYEQYF
j_gene: TRBJ2-7; v_gene: TRBV10-1; CDR3aa: CASSESQGQGAYEQYF
j_gene: TRBJ1-2; v_gene: TRBV15; CDR3aa: CATSREGAISYGYTF
j_gene: TRBJ2-3; v_gene: TRBV7-9; CDR3aa: CASSLPLAGGPGDTQYF
j_gene: TRBJ2-1; v_gene: TRBV3-1/TRBV3-2; CDR3aa: CASSQGRGGSYNEQFF
j_gene: TRBJ2-1; v_gene: TRBV4-2; CDR3aa: CASSPPLAGEVNEQFF
j_gene: TRBJ2-1; v_gene: TRBV6-5; CDR3aa: CASSRQGVGEQFF
j_gene: TRBJ2-1; v_gene: TRBV7-9; CDR3aa: CASSFGNEQFF
j_gene: TRBJ2-1; v_gene: TRBV15; CDR3aa: CATSTDTSGLSYNEQFF
j_gene: TRBJ2-1; v_gene: TRBV7-9; CDR3aa: CASSPRAGVSYNEQFF
j_gene: TRBJ1-6; v_gene: TRBV11-2; CDR3aa: CASSPGTGSGSPLHF
j_gene: TRBJ1-5; v_gene: TRBV12-3/TRBV12-4; CDR3aa: CASSLTGIQPQHF
j_gene: TRBJ1-2; v_gene: TRBV2; CDR3aa: CASSARDYGYTF
j_gene: TRBJ2-3; v_gene: TRBV12-1; CDR3aa: CASSLLTSGSTDTQYF
j_gene: TRBJ2-2; v_gene: TRBV29-1; CDR3aa: CSVGGMGLAHTGELFF
j_gene: TRBJ2-1; v_gene: TRBV29-1; CDR3aa: CSVDSADNEQFF
j_gene: TRBJ2-3; v_gene: TRBV5-8; CDR3aa: CASGGTPTPQYF
j_gene: TRBJ2-6; v_gene: TRBV29-1; CDR3aa: CSVGRTGTGANVLTF
j_gene: TRBJ2-7; v_gene: TRBV5-8; CDR3aa: CASSSQNTYEQYF
j_gene: TRBJ2-1; v_gene: TRBV5-1; CDR3aa: CASSELTSGGAGTYNEQFF
j_gene: TRBJ1-6; v_gene: TRBV4-1; CDR3aa: CASSQDRTNSPLHF
j_gene: TRBJ2-1; v_gene: TRBV5-1; CDR3aa: CASSSPTKIASDKYNEQFF
j_gene: TRBJ2-3; v_gene: TRBV11-3; CDR3aa: CASSSSGRDTQYF
j_gene: TRBJ2-7; v_gene: TRBV23-1; CDR3aa: CASSQSPLSRTAFYEQYF
j_gene: TRBJ1-1; v_gene: TRBV29-1; CDR3aa: CSVRSGGRGTEAFF
j_gene: TRBJ2-3; v_gene: TRBV3-1/TRBV3-2; CDR3aa: CASSQEPAGGGSTDTQYF
j_gene: TRBJ2-2; v_gene: TRBV11-3; CDR3aa: CASSWTGSTGELFF
j_gene: TRBJ1-6; v_gene: TRBV7-2; CDR3aa: CASSSRRLTGPSPLHF
j_gene: TRBJ2-7; v_gene: TRBV14; CDR3aa: CASSRDLHYEQYF
j_gene: TRBJ1-5; v_gene: TRBV10-1; CDR3aa: CASSAEENYNQPQHF
j_gene: TRBJ1-3; v_gene: TRBV19; CDR3aa: CASRWDRSTGNTIYF
j_gene: TRBJ2-1; v_gene: TRBV24-1; CDR3aa: CATSDIGTTTYNEQFF
j_gene: TRBJ2-7; v_gene: TRBV10-3; CDR3aa: CAISQLGGRGSYEQYF
j_gene: TRBJ2-7; v_gene: TRBV6-6; CDR3aa: CASSYGLAGYEQYF
j_gene: TRBJ1-1; v_gene: TRBV27; CDR3aa: CASSFRGGTEAFF
j_gene: TRBJ2-7; v_gene: TRBV5-1; CDR3aa: CASSSARGGGSYEQYF